This TCR beta chain originates from a study of T-cell reconstitution after alpha-beta-depleted transplantation in children listed by TCRdb under 2016. About the full investigation: The study quantitatively tracked T-cell immune reconstitution after TCRalphabeta/CD19-depleted allogeneic hematopoietic cell transplantation in children using TCR repertoire profiling.

Broader findings and caveats from the paper: In some patients, the high TCRbeta diversity seen at day 60 was put down to recipient T cells and intrathymic progenitors that had survived conditioning. The apparently early recovery of alphabetaT-cell counts about two months after transplant reportedly depended on only several hundred rapidly expanded clones that came from non-depleted graft cells. Over the following months the frequencies of hyperexpanded clones went down, and after one year T-cell counts and TCRbeta diversity were mostly credited to newly produced T cells.

This clonotype was counted only a few times. The clone's antigen remains unknown. No base-level quality is on record; no much larger clone is a single base apart. The intended sense of this specimen's treatment or condition label: allogeneic hematopoietic cell transplantation with graft depleted of TCRalphabeta T cells and CD19 B cells. The transplant recipients were children given TCRalphabeta/CD19-depleted allogeneic hematopoietic cell grafts. Library construction relied on PCR. The instrument was an Illumina HiSeq 2500. TCR libraries were prepared with molecular barcoding, using unique molecular identifiers to normalize TCRbeta repertoire quantification. Using fastp trimming at Q25 and MiXCR clonotype assembly, TCRdb reanalyzed the public sequencing data and kept in-frame beta chains. A single entry per CDR3 protein holds the most common genes and DNA from its merged rows. This sample comprises 480,000 or so distinct CDR3 sequences, about 10% of them detected only once. The top ten clones comprise roughly 2% of the sample.

Via the germline V gene, CDR1 is SGHRS and CDR2 YFSETQ. The CDR3 runs 14 residues from the cysteine to the phenylalanine. The kept DNA is CDR3 alone, 42 bases in frame from the first base. V trim: 4 bases; J trim: 4 bases; unmatched bases: 5. The sample in question was PBMCs, obtained before TCRalphabeta/CD19-depleted stem cell transplant. The rearrangement combines TRBV5-1 with TRBJ1-2; 9 central nucleotides agree with TRBD1. The TCR comes from a child younger than 10 with inherited bone marrow failure, due to receive a stem cell transplant. CDR3 loop: CASSTTGGSYGYTF. The DNA is as follows: TGCGCCAGCAGCACGACAGGGGGATCCTATGGCTACACCTTC.